A single sample gave rise to the 22 T cell receptor beta chains below, sequenced in a study of T-cell reconstitution after alpha-beta-depleted transplantation in children listed by TCRdb under 2016. The treatment or condition label, read with the paper, signifies: allogeneic hematopoietic cell transplantation with graft depleted of TCRalphabeta T cells and CD19 B cells. Library preparation used PCR. These reads were obtained on an Illumina HiSeq 2500. TCR libraries were prepared with molecular barcoding, using unique molecular identifiers to normalize TCRbeta repertoire quantification. The public reads were run again by TCRdb, first through fastp at Q25 and then through MiXCR, and only productive beta chains were kept. Each CDR3 protein appears once, grouped with its most common genes and DNA. The sample table shows some 80,000 distinct CDR3 sequences, and 15% to 20% are seen once. The ten largest clones take up about half of the sample.

Source: PBMCs, mostly from graft donor cells, taken 360 days after TCRalphabeta/CD19-depleted stem cell transplant. These receptors originate from a male patient aged 2-9 years who had a stem cell transplant for acute lymphoblastic leukemia, so the T cells may come from the graft donor.

This clonotype showed up many times. V and J are TRBV10-3 and TRBJ2-5; the D gene is possibly TRBD2 (6 bases). This CDR3 comprises 13 residues. Germline assignment: CDR1 ENHRY and CDR2 SYGVKD. The ends were cut back, 6 bases at V and 3 bases at J, with 11 bases in the middle. CDR3 sequence: CAISLGGEETQYF. CDR3 coding DNA: TGTGCCATCAGCCTAGGCGGGGAAGAGACCCAGTACTTC.

In this sample, this clonotype turned up a few times. The chain carries TRBV7-9 and TRBJ1-1; no reliable D call. This CDR3 has 13 residues. V was cut by 5 bases and J by 1 base, with 8 bases left in between. Per the germline V gene, CDR1 is SEHNR and CDR2 is FQNEAQ (reference sequence). The CDR3 loop reads CASSPQTNTEAFF. The CDR3 DNA reads as TGTGCCAGCAGCCCGCAAACGAACACTGAAGCTTTCTTT.

The chain combines TRBV12-3 or TRBV12-4 with TRBJ2-1, with TRBD1 identical over 12 bases. Trimming cost V 6 bases and J 9 bases; bases outside gene matches: 6. This CDR3 is 14 amino acids long. CDR3 residues: CASSPGQGAGEQFF. As DNA, the CDR3 is TGTGCCAGCAGCCCGGGACAGGGGGCGGGTGAGCAGTTCTTC.

This clonotype was counted a few times. The chain has TRBV7-7 and TRBJ2-3; 13 bases are shared with TRBD2. This CDR3 spans 18 amino acids. CDR1 SSHAT and CDR2 FNYEAQ come from the germline V gene (reference sequence). The V gene end was trimmed by 2 bases and the J gene end by 4 bases; junction bases not matched to a gene: 9. CDR3 in amino acids: CASSLRGLAGARADTQYF. CDR3 nucleotides: TGTGCCAGCAGCTTACGCGGACTAGCGGGAGCTCGGGCAGATACGCAGTATTTT.

This clonotype was counted a few times. The chain is built from TRBV28 and TRBJ2-1; 10 bases are shared with TRBD2. The V gene's germline CDR1 is MDHEN and CDR2 SYDVKM. Unmatched junction bases numbered 5, after V lost 2 bases and J lost 4 bases. This CDR3 is built from 16 residues. The CDR3 nucleotides read TGTGCCAGCAGTTTACGCACTAGCGGGGATTACAATGAGCAGTTCTTC. As protein: CASSLRTSGDYNEQFF.

This clonotype was seen at least ten times. V is TRBV12-3 or TRBV12-4 and J is TRBJ2-1; D gene uncertain. The CDR3 covers 14 residues. V was clipped by 3 bases and J by 0 bases, with 6 bases between them. The CDR3 here is CASSFASSYNEQFF. The DNA of the CDR3 is TGTGCCAGCAGTTTTGCGAGCTCCTACAATGAGCAGTTCTTC.

This clonotype has a count of ten or more. The chain uses TRBV5-1 and TRBJ1-1; 8 nucleotides line up with TRBD1. Per germline, CDR1 SGHRS and CDR2 YFSETQ. The junction had 3 bases not matched to a gene; V was cut back by 0 bases and J by 8 bases. The CDR3 totals 13 residues. CDR3 coding DNA: TGCGCCAGCAGCTTGGGTCAGGGGGCCGAAGCTTTCTTT. It specifies CASSLGQGAEAFF. Full variable domain (outside the CDR3, taken from reference TRBV5-1 and TRBJ1-1): KAGVTQTPRYLIKTRGQQVTLSCSPISGHRSVSWYQQTPGQGLQFLFEYFSETQRNKGNFPGRFSGRQFSNSRSEMNVSTLELGDSALYLCASSLGQGAEAFFGQGTRLTVV.

This clonotype was seen ten or more times. The chain uses TRBV10-2 and TRBJ1-2; possible D gene TRBD1, 5 bases. V shed 6 bases and J shed 4 bases, with 9 bases lying between them. In germline, CDR1 is WSHSY, CDR2 SAAADI. The CDR3 covers 12 residues. CDR3 region: CASSRVAYGYTF. CDR3 nucleotides: TGCGCCAGCAGCAGGGTAGCCTATGGCTACACCTTC.

J is TRBJ2-1 and V is TRBV2; D is perhaps TRBD1 or TRBD2 (5 bases each). Trimming removed 1 base from V and 3 bases from J, with 13 bases in between. The CDR3 spans 16 residues. From germline, CDR1 is SNHLY and CDR2 FYNNEI. CDR3 amino acids: CASSEVGERLYNEQFF. CDR3 coding DNA: TGTGCCAGCAGTGAAGTAGGGGAGCGGCTCTACAATGAGCAGTTCTTC. The whole variable domain, remainder taken from reference TRBV2 and TRBJ2-1, is EPEVTQTPSHQVTQMGQEVILRCVPISNHLYFYWYRQILGQKVEFLVSFYNNEISEKSEIFDDQFSVERPDGSNFTLKIRSTKLEDSAMYFCASSEVGERLYNEQFFGPGTRLTVL.

This chain connects TRBV4-1 to TRBJ2-5; 12 bases match TRBD2. Trimming cost V 0 bases and J 5 bases; bases outside gene matches: 10. Germline values: CDR1 MGHRA, CDR2 YSYEKL. The CDR3 is made up of 18 amino acids. Written as DNA, the CDR3 is TGCGCCAGCAGCCAAGATCTCTGGGGGACTAGCGGGTCGGAGACCCAGTACTTC. Translating gives CASSQDLWGTSGSETQYF.

V is TRBV20-1 and J is TRBJ2-3, with 10 bases fitting TRBD2. Germline values: CDR1 DFQATT, CDR2 SNEGSKA (reference sequence). The CDR3 extends over 15 amino acids. V lost 6 bases and J lost 5; bases outside the gene matches: 11. The CDR3 loop is CSAKPLAGVKDTQYF. The DNA for the CDR3 is TGCAGTGCCAAACCTCTAGCGGGAGTTAAAGATACGCAGTATTTT.

This clonotype has only a few counts. This chain connects TRBV7-9 to TRBJ2-1; D is perhaps TRBD1 or TRBD2 (5 bases each). The germline V gene encodes CDR1 SEHNR and CDR2 FQNEAQ (reference sequence). Trimming removed 5 bases from V and 0 bases from J, with 11 bases in between. The CDR3 extends over 15 amino acids. CDR3 DNA sequence: TGTGCCAGCAGCGATCGGGGACCCTCCTACAATGAGCAGTTCTTC. Its translation is CASSDRGPSYNEQFF.

CDR3 sequence: CASSLKGLFGTGEKLFF. The CDR3 coding sequence is TGCGCCAGCAGCTTGAAGGGACTTTTTGGGACGGGTGAAAAACTGTTTTTT. This chain uses TRBV5-1 with TRBJ1-4; a weak D match, TRBD1 (5 bases). The CDR3 covers 17 residues. Per germline, CDR1 SGHRS and CDR2 YFSETQ. Trimming cost V 1 base and J 7 bases, with 20 bases left between them.

This clonotype was observed many times. V gene TRBV6-4 combines with J gene TRBJ2-1; D unresolved. V lost 4 bases and J lost 6, with 10 bases in between. CDR3 size: 13 residues. Germline V gene lookup returns CDR1 MRHNA and CDR2 SNTAGT. CDR3 in DNA: TGTGCCAGCAGTGTTGAGGTTGGCAATGAGCAGTTCTTC. Translation gives CASSVEVGNEQFF.

The chain carries TRBV28 and TRBJ1-5; D is unresolved. With 5 bases removed from V and 7 bases from J, the gap between germline ends came to 15 bases. The CDR3 length is 14 residues. From germline, CDR1 is MDHEN and CDR2 SYDVKM. CDR3 sequence (DNA): TGTGCCAGCAGTAGCCCGGTTGTAAGGCAGCCCCAGCATTTT. This encodes CASSSPVVRQPQHF.

In its sample, this clonotype was seen many times. The V gene is TRBV5-1, the J gene TRBJ2-5; D call uncertain. V was cut by 1 base and J by 4 bases, with 8 bases left in between. CDR3 length: 13 amino acids. Germline V gene lookup returns CDR1 SGHRS and CDR2 YFSETQ. CDR3 nucleotides: TGCGCCAGCAGCTTGACACTTGGAGAGACCCAGTACTTC. Protein product: CASSLTLGETQYF.

This clonotype has just a few counts. The chain couples TRBV7-9 to TRBJ2-2, with D unclear. The CDR3 extends over 13 amino acids. Trimming cost V 6 bases and J 7 bases, with 12 bases left between them. Germline V lookup: CDR1 SEHNR, CDR2 FQNEAQ (reference sequence). CDR3 loop: CASSPIEDGELFF. The CDR3 DNA follows: TGTGCCAGCAGTCCTATAGAGGACGGGGAGCTGTTTTTT. Combining the CDR3 with reference TRBV7-9 and TRBJ2-2 gives the whole variable domain DTGVSQNPRHKITKRGQNVTFRCDPISEHNRLYWYRQTLGQGPEFLTYFQNEAQLEKSRLLSDRFSAERPKGSFSTLEIQRTEQGDSAMYLCASSPIEDGELFFGEGSRLTVL.

This clonotype has at least ten counts. The V gene is TRBV12-3 or TRBV12-4, the J gene TRBJ2-2; D not certain. Trimming left V 3 bases short and J 1 base short, with 6 bases between. CDR3 length equals 14 residues. CDR3 region: CASSLVRNTGELFF. CDR3 DNA sequence: TGTGCCAGCAGTTTGGTCAGGAACACCGGGGAGCTGTTTTTT.

The chain uses TRBV7-9 and TRBJ2-7; the match to TRBD2 covers 9 bases. The CDR3 sequence is 13 residues long. Germline loops: CDR1 SEHNR, CDR2 FQNEAQ (reference sequence). The V gene end was trimmed by 2 bases and the J gene end by 10 bases; junction bases not matched to a gene: 6. The CDR3 sequence: CASSLLLAGTQYF. DNA for the CDR3: TGTGCCAGCAGCTTATTGCTAGCGGGAACACAGTACTTC. Looking up the rest from reference TRBV7-9 and TRBJ2-7 gives the full variable domain: DTGVSQNPRHKITKRGQNVTFRCDPISEHNRLYWYRQTLGQGPEFLTYFQNEAQLEKSRLLSDRFSAERPKGSFSTLEIQRTEQGDSAMYLCASSLLLAGTQYFGPGTRLTVT.

By its share, this clonotype is medium-sized (0.01 to 0.1%). This chain connects TRBV6-2 or TRBV6-3 to TRBJ1-2; 7 bases are shared with TRBD1. Germline values: CDR1 MNHEY, CDR2 SVGEGT. J lost 4 bases, V lost 4 bases, and 9 bases had no gene match. This CDR3 has 15 amino acids. The CDR3 region is CASSFGQATGYGYTF. The CDR3 DNA is TGTGCCAGCAGTTTCGGACAGGCCACGGGCTATGGCTACACCTTC.

V usage is TRBV4-1 and J usage is TRBJ2-7; D possibly corresponds to TRBD2 (6 bases). Trimming cost V 1 base and J 0 bases, with 13 bases left between them. The germline gives CDR1 MGHRA, CDR2 YSYEKL. The CDR3 extends over 16 amino acids. CDR3 protein: CASSQGWAGFSYEQYF. The CDR3 DNA sequence: TGCGCCAGCAGCCAAGGGTGGGCGGGGTTCTCCTACGAGCAGTACTTC.

This chain links TRBV4-2 with TRBJ2-7, with 10 bases matching TRBD2. The ends lost 1 base at V and 5 bases at J; junction bases unmatched: 17. CDR3 length: 19 amino acids. Per germline, CDR1 LGHNA and CDR2 YNFKEQ. The CDR3 DNA follows: TGTGCCAGCAGCCAAGTCTACGGGCGGGTTGGAACTAGCGGGAACGAGCAGTACTTC. Its translation is CASSQVYGRVGTSGNEQYF.